Detailed here is one TCR beta chain. Primers: 60 Vbeta forward and 13 Jbeta reverse. Data came from immunoSEQ multiplex PCR; TCRdb stores just in-frame clones and leaves some out. The sample carries fewer than 200,000 clones, under 90% recorded once. The entry originates in a study of cytomegalovirus exposure and HLA in healthy donors. Sequencing used PBMCs. The source is a male donor in good health and CMV-seronegative.

The CDR3 DNA reads TGTGCCAGTAGTATCGCGAAGGGGACTCCTTCCTCTGGGGCCAACGTCCTGACTTTC. Its translation: CASSIAKGTPSSGANVLTF. The chain uses TRBV19 and TRBJ2-6, with D maybe TRBD2 (6 bases). V gave up 3 bases and J gave up 0 bases, with 18 bases separating them. This CDR3 has 19 residues. Per germline, CDR1 LNHDA and CDR2 SQIVND (reference sequence). The full variable domain, its missing parts supplied by reference TRBV19 and TRBJ2-6, is DGGITQSPKYLFRKEGQNVTLSCEQNLNHDAMYWYRQDPGQGLRLIYYSQIVNDFQKGDIAEGYSVSREKKESFPLTVTSAQKNPTAFYLCASSIAKGTPSSGANVLTFGAGSRLTVL.